This T cell receptor (beta chain) is drawn from a study of T cell responses to AZD1222 COVID-19 vaccine (dated by TCRdb to about 2021). For the wider study: AZD1222 recipients with second doses at about 4 weeks or about 12 weeks were pooled, because spike-specific TCR depth and breadth did not differ between schedules. A total of over 230 trial participants underwent TCR sequencing, of whom roughly 210 had received two doses of AZD1222 and about 26 had received two doses of the MenACWY control vaccine. Trial participants were enrolled into age subgroups of 18-55, 56-69 and 70-plus years, which contained around 150, 28 and 57 TCR-sequenced participants, respectively. Broad study findings and their caveats: Epitopes outside the regions mutated in the B.1.351 and B.1.1.7 variants were reportedly recognized by nearly half of the unique spike-specific TCRs. Participants were mostly white British, with more females than males. The authors suggested clonal diversity may have been underestimated. After two AZD1222 doses, spike-specific TCR breadth and depth were significantly higher than at day 0 and than in MenACWY recipients. CD4 TCRs associated with the vaccine covered the entire spike protein, and the dominant responses were in regions 160-218 and 743-854. Conclusions about previously exposed vaccinees are limited, since just 5 to 7 AZD1222 recipients were seropositive for SARS-CoV-2 at baseline. Because no day 14 peak-response samples were available, the repertoires could be characterized only after the peak T cell response. The 56-69-year group was small, and its depth increase did not reach significance, likely because of low power.

As encoded in the germline V gene, CDR1 is MNHEY while CDR2 is SVGEGT. Counted from cysteine to phenylalanine, this CDR3 has 17 amino acids. Only CDR3 DNA remains: 51 bases, in frame from the first base. The junction carries 17 bases between V and J, which are trimmed by 3 bases and 0 bases respectively. The CDR3 regions of human TCRbeta chains were subjected to immunosequencing. The authors' analysis ran thus. TCRs in the repertoires were matched against a reference library of SARS-CoV-2-specific TCRs that had been generated with the MIRA antigen-specificity platform. Breadth meant the fraction of unique TCRs that were SARS-CoV-2-associated, whereas depth meant the fraction of total T cells that were SARS-CoV-2-associated. Using the MIRA data, each spike-specific TCR was mapped to the spike region that the TCR reacts to and placed in a CD4 or CD8 class. Log10-transformed breadth and depth values were compared by one-way ANOVA with Sidak's multiple comparisons tests. TCRdb obtained this table from immuneACCESS and retained in-frame rearrangements with V and J assigned. These tables miss some clones; where compared with another copy, unresolved V genes account for less than half of the shortfall, and the remainder is unexplained. That table furnishes V, J and clone size, whereas the DNA furnished D and trimming. Recorded for this sample are roughly 110,000 clones; about nine tenths of them occurred a single time. The ten largest clones represent around 5% of the sample.

To note about this clone: This clone's antigen is unknown. Base qualities are not recorded, but no much larger clone differs from it by a single base.

The sample's time point, from its label and the paper: baseline before first vaccination. The vaccinee samples were drawn from two UK trials, COV001 and COV002, one of which was a single-blind randomized controlled phase 2/3 trial testing AZD1222 (ChAdOx1 nCoV-19) in healthy adults. For TCRbeta chain sequencing, PBMC samples from trial participants were taken at day 0 and at day 28 after the second dose. The specimen comprised peripheral blood, sampled on day 0 of AZD1222 vaccination. The chain was built from TRBV6-2 or TRBV6-3 and TRBJ1-1, with TRBD1 as a weak D call on 6 bases. The receptor's source is an adult in good health. Here the CDR3 is given as CASSYSYRVKMNTEAFF. The sequence in DNA is TGTGCCAGCAGTTATTCGTACAGGGTCAAGATGAACACTGAAGCTTTCTTT.